This TCR beta chain came from a study of shared T cell receptors in the human thymus. Germline CDR1 is SGHRS and CDR2 is YFSETQ. The CDR3 has 14 residues. V was pared by 4 bases and J by 1 base, with 8 bases between. Here immunoSEQ multiplex PCR was the method, and the copy in TCRdb shows in-frame clones only, minus some. In the table there are under 700,000 clones, around 78% of which are singletons. The same sample was also used in a study of human thymus T cells. That study reports: Healthy Finnish infants undergoing corrective surgery for congenital heart defects provided the donor material. Thymus specimens were resections from corrective heart surgery. Repertoires sampled from thymus and blood appeared biased in V and J gene usage.

The chain uses TRBV5-1 and TRBJ2-2; no clear D gene. The receptor comes from a boy younger than two with a congenital heart defect. What was sequenced was thymocytes. The CDR3 coding sequence is TGCGCCAGCAGCGTGGCCCAGAACACCGGGGAGCTGTTTTTT. The encoded protein is CASSVAQNTGELFF. The full variable domain, with the rest looked up from reference TRBV5-1 and TRBJ2-2, is KAGVTQTPRYLIKTRGQQVTLSCSPISGHRSVSWYQQTPGQGLQFLFEYFSETQRNKGNFPGRFSGRQFSNSRSEMNVSTLELGDSALYLCASSVAQNTGELFFGEGSRLTVL.